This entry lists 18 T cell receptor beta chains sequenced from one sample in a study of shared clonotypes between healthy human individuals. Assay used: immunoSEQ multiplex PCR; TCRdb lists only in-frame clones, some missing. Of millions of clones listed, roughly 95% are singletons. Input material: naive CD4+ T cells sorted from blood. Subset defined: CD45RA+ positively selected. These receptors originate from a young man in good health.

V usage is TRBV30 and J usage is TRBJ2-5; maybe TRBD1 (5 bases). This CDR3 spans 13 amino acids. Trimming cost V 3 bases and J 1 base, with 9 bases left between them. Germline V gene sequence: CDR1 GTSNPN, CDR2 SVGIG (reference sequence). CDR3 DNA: TGTGCCTGGAGAAAGACAGCCCAAGAGACCCAGTACTTC. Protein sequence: CAWRKTAQETQYF.

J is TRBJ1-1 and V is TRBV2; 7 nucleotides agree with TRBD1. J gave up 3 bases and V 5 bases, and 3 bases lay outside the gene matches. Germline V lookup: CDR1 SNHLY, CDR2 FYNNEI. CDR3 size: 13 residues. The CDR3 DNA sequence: TGTGCCAGCAGTCAGGGACAGTACACTGAAGCTTTCTTT. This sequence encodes CASSQGQYTEAFF.

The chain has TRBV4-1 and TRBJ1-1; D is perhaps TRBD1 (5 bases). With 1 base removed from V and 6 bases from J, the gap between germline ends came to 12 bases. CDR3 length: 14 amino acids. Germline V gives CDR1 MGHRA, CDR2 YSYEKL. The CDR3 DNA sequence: TGCGCCAGCAGCCAAGTCTTGCAGGGCCCTGAAGCTTTCTTT. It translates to CASSQVLQGPEAFF.

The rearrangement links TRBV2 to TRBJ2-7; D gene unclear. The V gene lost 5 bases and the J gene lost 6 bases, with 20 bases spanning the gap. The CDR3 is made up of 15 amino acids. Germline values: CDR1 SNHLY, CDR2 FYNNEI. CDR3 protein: CASSNNVAPGSEQYF. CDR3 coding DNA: TGTGCCAGCAGTAACAACGTGGCCCCCGGCTCCGAGCAGTACTTC.

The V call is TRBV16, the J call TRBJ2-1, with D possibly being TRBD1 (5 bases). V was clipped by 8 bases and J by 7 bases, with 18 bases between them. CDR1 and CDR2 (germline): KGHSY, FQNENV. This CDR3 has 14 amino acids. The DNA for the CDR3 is TGTGCCAGCCTCGGAAGGATCCCAGGGAATGAGCAGTTCTTC. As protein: CASLGRIPGNEQFF. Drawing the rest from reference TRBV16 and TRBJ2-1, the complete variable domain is GEEVAQTPKHLVRGEGQKAKLYCAPIKGHSYVFWYQQVLKNEFKFLISFQNENVFDETGMPKERFSAKCLPNSPCSLEIQATKLEDSAVYFCASLGRIPGNEQFFGPGTRLTVL.

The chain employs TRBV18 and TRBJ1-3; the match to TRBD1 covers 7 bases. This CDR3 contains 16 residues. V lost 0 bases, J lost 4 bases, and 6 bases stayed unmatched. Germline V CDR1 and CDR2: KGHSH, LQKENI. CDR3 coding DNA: TGTGCCAGCTCACCACCCTCGACAGGGCTCGGAAACACCATATATTTT. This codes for CASSPPSTGLGNTIYF.

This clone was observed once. The CDR3 DNA reads TGTGCCAGCAGCCAGGGCCTAGCGACGATCACAGATACGCAGTATTTT. Translated: CASSQGLATITDTQYF. V is TRBV7-2 and J is TRBJ2-3; perhaps TRBD2 as D (6 bases). V lost 5 bases and J lost 2, with 17 bases in between. CDR3 length: 16 amino acids. Germline V gene data show CDR1 as SGHTA and CDR2 as FQGNSA.

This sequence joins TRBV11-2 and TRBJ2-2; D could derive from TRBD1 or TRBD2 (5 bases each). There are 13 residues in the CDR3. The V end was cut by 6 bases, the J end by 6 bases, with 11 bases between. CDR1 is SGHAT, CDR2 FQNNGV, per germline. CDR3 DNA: TGTGCCAGCAGACGTCTGGGGGCCGGGGAGCTGTTTTTT. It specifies CASRRLGAGELFF.

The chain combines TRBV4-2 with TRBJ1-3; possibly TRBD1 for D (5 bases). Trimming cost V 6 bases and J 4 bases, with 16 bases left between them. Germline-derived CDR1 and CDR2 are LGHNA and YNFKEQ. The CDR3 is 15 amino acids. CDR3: CASRQLQGTGNTIYF. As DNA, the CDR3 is TGTGCCAGCAGGCAACTGCAGGGCACAGGAAACACCATATATTTT.

Here the CDR3 reads CASSYPGTSGTDTQYF. The DNA of the CDR3 is TGTGCCAGCAGCTATCCCGGGACTAGCGGCACAGATACGCAGTATTTT. This chain uses TRBV7-9 with TRBJ2-3; TRBD2 aligns across 10 bases. V trimming: 4 bases; J trimming: 1 base; junction bases outside the gene matches: 5. CDR1 is SEHNR and CDR2 is FQNEAQ in the germline V gene (reference sequence). The CDR3 is 16 residues long.

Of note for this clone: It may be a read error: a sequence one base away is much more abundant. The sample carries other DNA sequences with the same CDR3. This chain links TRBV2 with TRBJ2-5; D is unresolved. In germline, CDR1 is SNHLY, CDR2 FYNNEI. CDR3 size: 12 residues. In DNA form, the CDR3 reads TGTGCCAGCAGTGAAGAGGTTCAGGCCCAATACTTC. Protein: CASSEEVQAQYF.

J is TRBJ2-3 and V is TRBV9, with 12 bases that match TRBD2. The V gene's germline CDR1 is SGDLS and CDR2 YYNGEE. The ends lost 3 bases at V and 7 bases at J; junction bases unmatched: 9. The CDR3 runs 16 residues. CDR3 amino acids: CASSAELAGGGNTQYF. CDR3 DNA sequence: TGTGCCAGCAGCGCAGAACTAGCGGGGGGTGGCAATACGCAGTATTTT.

CDR3 region: CASSESSGTGYTF. The CDR3 nucleotides read TGCGCCAGCAGTGAGTCTTCGGGAACTGGCTACACCTTC. V and J are TRBV10-1 and TRBJ1-2; D call uncertain. Per germline, CDR1 WNHNN and CDR2 SYGVQD (reference sequence). V lost 0 bases and J lost 7, with 9 bases in between. The CDR3 contains 13 residues.

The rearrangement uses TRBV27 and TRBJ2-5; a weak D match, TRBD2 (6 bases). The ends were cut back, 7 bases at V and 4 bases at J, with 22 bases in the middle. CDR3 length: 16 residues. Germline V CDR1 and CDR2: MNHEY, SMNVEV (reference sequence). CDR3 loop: CASTLSGLLGSETQYF. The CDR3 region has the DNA TGTGCCAGCACTCTCTCGGGACTTCTGGGTTCAGAGACCCAGTACTTC.

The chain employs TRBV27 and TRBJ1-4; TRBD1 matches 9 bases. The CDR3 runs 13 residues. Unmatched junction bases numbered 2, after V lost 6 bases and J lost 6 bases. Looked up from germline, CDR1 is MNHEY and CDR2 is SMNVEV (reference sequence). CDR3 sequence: CASSWTGDEKLFF. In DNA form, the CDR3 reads TGTGCCAGCAGCTGGACAGGGGATGAAAAACTGTTTTTT.

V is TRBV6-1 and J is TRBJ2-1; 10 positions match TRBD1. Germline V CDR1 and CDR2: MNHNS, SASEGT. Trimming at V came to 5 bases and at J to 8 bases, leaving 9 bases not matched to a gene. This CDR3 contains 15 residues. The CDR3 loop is CASSSGTGVLYEQFF. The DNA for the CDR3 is TGTGCCAGCAGTTCCGGGACAGGGGTCTTGTATGAGCAGTTCTTC.

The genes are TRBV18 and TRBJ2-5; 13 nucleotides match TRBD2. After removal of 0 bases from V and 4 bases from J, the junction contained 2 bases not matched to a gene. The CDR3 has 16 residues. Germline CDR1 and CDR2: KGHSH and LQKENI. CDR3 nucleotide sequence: TGTGCCAGCTCACCACCGGGACTAGCGGGAAGAGAGACCCAGTACTTC. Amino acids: CASSPPGLAGRETQYF.

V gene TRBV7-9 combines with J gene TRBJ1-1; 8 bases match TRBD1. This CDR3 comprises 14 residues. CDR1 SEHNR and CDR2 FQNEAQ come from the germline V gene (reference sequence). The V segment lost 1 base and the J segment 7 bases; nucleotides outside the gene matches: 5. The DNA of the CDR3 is TGTGCCAGCAGCTTAGTGTTGACAGGGGATGAAGCTTTCTTT. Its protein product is CASSLVLTGDEAFF.